This TCR beta chain is from a study of OX40 agonist ivuxolimab in advanced cancers. Whole-study context: Patients receiving dose escalation had hepatocellular carcinoma, melanoma, renal cell or head and neck cancer. Study outcomes and limitations: Antigen specificity was not determined for the expanded peripheral T cells. Patients with a partial response at 0.1-3.0 mg/kg had among the lowest clonal expansion.

Sequenced by immunoSEQ multiplex PCR; TCRdb stores in-frame clones only, minus some. The repertoire has roughly 26,000 clones, approximately 85% of them found once; the top ten carry approximately 35%. The cohort excluded patients with autoimmune disease history or systemic immunosuppression. The CDR3 is made up of 15 amino acids. Trimming at V came to 5 bases and at J to 0 bases, leaving 5 bases not matched to a gene. Germline CDR1 SSHAT, CDR2 FNYEAQ (reference sequence). In the case of this clone: Its specificity is not known.

The chain recombines TRBV7-7 with TRBJ2-3; 7 positions match TRBD1. This material consisted of CD4+ or CD8+ T cells sorted from blood, taken in a trial of the OX40 agonist ivuxolimab. This TCR derives from an adult with an advanced solid tumor such as melanoma, head and neck, liver or kidney cancer. CDR3 sequence: CASSVGTASTDTQYF. The CDR3, as DNA: TGTGCCAGCAGCGTTGGGACAGCCAGCACAGATACGCAGTATTTT.